This entry is about one T cell receptor (beta chain). The antigen remains undetermined. The patients all showed relapse after autologous stem cell transplantation, while their brentuximab vedotin exposure varied. The sample belongs to a study of PD-1 blockade in classical Hodgkin lymphoma. As for the study in general: Patients in the cohort were put on intravenous nivolumab, 3 mg/kg every 2 weeks.

Study conclusions and caveats: Reported findings placed baseline TCR diversity lower in newly diagnosed patients (compared with healthy donors). It was among complete responders that baseline diversity resembled that of newly diagnosed patients. CD4+ TCR diversity rose significantly by C4D1, and CD8+ TCR diversity did not.

Profiling relied on immunoSEQ multiplex PCR, and the TCRdb table lists in-frame clones only, not all of them. The data contain about 11,000 clones, 76% of them seen just once; the ten biggest clones take up under 30%. Germline assignment: CDR1 SNHLY and CDR2 FYNNEI. V lost 8 bases and J lost 5; bases outside the gene matches: 5. This CDR3 spans 13 amino acids. The source of this sequence is a human donor with classical Hodgkin lymphoma. The source material was peripheral blood mononuclear cells (PBMCs), sampled at baseline. The chain uses TRBV2 and TRBJ2-2; 7 bases align to TRBD2. In DNA form, the CDR3 reads TGTGCCAGCTCGGGACTACAAACCGGGGAGCTGTTTTTT. Its translation is CASSGLQTGELFF.